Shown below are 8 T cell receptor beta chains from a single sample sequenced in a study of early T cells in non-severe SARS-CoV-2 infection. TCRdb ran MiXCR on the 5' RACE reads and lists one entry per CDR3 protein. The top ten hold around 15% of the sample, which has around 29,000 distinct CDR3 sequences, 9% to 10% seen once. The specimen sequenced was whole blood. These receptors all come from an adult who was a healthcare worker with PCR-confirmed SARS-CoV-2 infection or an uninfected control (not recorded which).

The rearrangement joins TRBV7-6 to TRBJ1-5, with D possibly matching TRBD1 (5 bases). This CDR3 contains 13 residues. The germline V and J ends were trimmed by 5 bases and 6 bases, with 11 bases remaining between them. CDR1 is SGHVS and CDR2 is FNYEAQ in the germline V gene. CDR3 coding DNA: TGTGCCAGCAGCGCGGGACCAATTCAGCCCCAGCATTTT. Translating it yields CASSAGPIQPQHF.

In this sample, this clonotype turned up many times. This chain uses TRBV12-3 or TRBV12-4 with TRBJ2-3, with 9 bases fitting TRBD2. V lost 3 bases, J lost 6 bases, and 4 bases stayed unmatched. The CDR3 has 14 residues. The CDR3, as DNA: TGTGCCAGCAGTTTCGCTAGCGGGGACGATACGCAGTATTTT. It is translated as CASSFASGDDTQYF.

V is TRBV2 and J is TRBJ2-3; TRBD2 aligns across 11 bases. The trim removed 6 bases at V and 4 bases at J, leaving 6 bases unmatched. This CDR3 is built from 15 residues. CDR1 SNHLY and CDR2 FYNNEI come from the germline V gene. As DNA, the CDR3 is TGTGCCAGCAGCGCTCGACTAGCGGGACCAGATACGCAGTATTTT. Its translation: CASSARLAGPDTQYF.

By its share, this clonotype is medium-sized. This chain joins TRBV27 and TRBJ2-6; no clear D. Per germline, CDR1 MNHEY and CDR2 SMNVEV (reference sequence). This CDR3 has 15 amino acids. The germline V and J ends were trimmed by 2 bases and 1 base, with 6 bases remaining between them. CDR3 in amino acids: CASSLGQSGANVLTF. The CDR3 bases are TGTGCCAGCAGTTTAGGGCAGTCTGGGGCCAACGTCCTGACTTTC.

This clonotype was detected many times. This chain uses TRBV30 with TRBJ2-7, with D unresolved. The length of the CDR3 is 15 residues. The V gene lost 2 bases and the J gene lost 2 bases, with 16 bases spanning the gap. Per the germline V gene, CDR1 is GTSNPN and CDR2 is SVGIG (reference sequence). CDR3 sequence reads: CAWSRFGRQTYEQYF. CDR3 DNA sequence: TGTGCCTGGAGTCGATTTGGACGGCAGACCTACGAGCAGTACTTC.

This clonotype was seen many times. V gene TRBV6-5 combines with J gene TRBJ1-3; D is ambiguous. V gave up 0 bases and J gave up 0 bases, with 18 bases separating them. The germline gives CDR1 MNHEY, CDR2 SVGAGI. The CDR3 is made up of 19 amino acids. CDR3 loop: CASSYSGGQDLISGNTIYF. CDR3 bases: TGTGCCAGCAGTTACTCGGGCGGCCAGGACCTAATCTCTGGAAACACCATATATTTT.

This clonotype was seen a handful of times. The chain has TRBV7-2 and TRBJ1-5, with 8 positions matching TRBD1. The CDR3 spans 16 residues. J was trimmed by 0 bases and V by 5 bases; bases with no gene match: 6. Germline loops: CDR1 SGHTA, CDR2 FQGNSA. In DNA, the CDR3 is TGTGCCAGCAGCGCGACAGGGGCGTATAGCAATCAGCCCCAGCATTTT. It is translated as CASSATGAYSNQPQHF.

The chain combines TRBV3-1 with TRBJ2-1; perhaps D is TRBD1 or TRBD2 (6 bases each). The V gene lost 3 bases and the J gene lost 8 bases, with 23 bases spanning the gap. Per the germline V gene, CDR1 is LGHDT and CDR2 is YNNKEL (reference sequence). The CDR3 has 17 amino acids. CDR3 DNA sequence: TGTGCCAGCAGCCATATCAGAGGGCGGGACACAAGGGATGAGCAGTTCTTC. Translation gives CASSHIRGRDTRDEQFF.